The present TCR beta chain was sequenced within a study of regulatory T cells in long-lasting Graves disease. Looking at the study overall: Positivity for TSH receptor antibodies plus over 5 years of antithyroid drugs meant persistent Graves' disease. Study outcomes and limitations: Patients whose Graves' disease persisted exhibited lower TCR diversity than those newly diagnosed.

V lost 7 bases to trimming and J lost 0 bases, with 9 bases between them. The CDR3 covers 13 residues. Germline assignment: CDR1 LNHDA and CDR2 SQIVND (reference sequence). CDR3 regions were amplified by Arm-PCR using iRepertoire HTBI primers to build TCR beta libraries. One entry per CDR3 protein results from TCRdb running MiXCR on the multiplex PCR reads. The sample comprises 400,000 to 500,000 distinct CDR3 sequences, 20% to 25% of which are singletons, and about an eighth rests with the top ten. About this clonotype: The antigen is unknown.

Time point described: persistent/refractory GD, antithyroid drugs over 5 years with positive TRAb. The TCR library was prepared using RNA isolated from PBMCs. Tubes containing EDTA received around 9.9 milliliters of drawn peripheral blood. The TCR was taken from a female donor with Graves disease. Sequencing used peripheral blood mononuclear cells (PBMCs), obtained when the disease was refractory, from a patient treated with antithyroid drugs. This chain links TRBV19 with TRBJ1-1; D gene ambiguous. CDR3 DNA: TGTGCCAGTACCGAGGACCTGAACACTGAAGCTTTCTTT. Its translation is CASTEDLNTEAFF.